Listed below are T cell receptor beta chains from one sample, sequenced in a study of T cells after posttransplantation cyclophosphamide. Generated by immunoSEQ multiplex PCR, the TCRdb table keeps only in-frame clones and is missing some. This sample has about 52,000 clones, with approximately 94% found just once. The sequenced sample was PBMCs. The receptors were gathered from a woman aged 25 to 39 in good health and a related stem cell transplant donor. The conserved cysteine and the conserved F or W are not part of the CDR3 here.

j_call,v_call,cdr3_aa
TRBJ2-2,TRBV18,ASSPSGTNTGELF
TRBJ1-2,TRBV21-1,ASSDRVAGYT
TRBJ1-2,TRBV6-8,ASLIPGSPGTNYGYT
TRBJ2-5,TRBV4-3,ASSRGGSGEETQY
TRBJ2-1,TRBV18,ASSGTGSYNEQF
TRBJ1-1,TRBV20-1,SAEQGPEAF
TRBJ2-7,TRBV2,ASSRQGASGYEQY
TRBJ2-5,TRBV30,AWSGRGHRRAQY
TRBJ2-3,TRBV5-6,ASSLVQGPDTQY
TRBJ2-1,TRBV2,ASSEEQGAMDEQF
TRBJ2-6,TRBV25-1,ASVTAKTGQSWANVLT